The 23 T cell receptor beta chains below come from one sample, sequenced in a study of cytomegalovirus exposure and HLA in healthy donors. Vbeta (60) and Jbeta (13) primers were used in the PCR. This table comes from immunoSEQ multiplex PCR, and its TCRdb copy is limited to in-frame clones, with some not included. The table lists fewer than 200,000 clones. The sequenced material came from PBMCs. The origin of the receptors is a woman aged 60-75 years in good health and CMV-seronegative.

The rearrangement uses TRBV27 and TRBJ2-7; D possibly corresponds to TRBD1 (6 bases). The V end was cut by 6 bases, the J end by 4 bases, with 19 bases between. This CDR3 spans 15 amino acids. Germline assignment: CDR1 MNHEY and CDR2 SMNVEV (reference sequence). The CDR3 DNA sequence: TGTGCCAGCAGCTCACTCGGACAGACCAGTTACGAGCAGTACTTC. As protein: CASSSLGQTSYEQYF.

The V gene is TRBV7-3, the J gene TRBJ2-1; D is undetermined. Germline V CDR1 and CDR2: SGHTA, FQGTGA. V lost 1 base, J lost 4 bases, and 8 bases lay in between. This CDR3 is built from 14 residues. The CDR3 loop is CASSLRAGYNEQFF. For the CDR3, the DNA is TGTGCCAGCAGCTTAAGGGCTGGGTACAATGAGCAGTTCTTC.

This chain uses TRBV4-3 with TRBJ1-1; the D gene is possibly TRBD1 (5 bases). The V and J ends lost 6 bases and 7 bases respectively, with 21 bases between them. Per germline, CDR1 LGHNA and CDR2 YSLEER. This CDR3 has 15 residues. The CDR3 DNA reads TGCGCCAGCAGAAACCGAAACCTGGGGCGAGGTGAAGCTTTCTTT. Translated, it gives CASRNRNLGRGEAFF.

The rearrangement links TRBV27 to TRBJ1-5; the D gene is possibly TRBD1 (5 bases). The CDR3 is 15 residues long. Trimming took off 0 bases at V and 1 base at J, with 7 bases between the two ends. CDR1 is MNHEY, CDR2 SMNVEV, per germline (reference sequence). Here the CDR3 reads CASSLSGGSNQPQHF. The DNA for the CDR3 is TGTGCCAGCAGTTTATCCGGGGGAAGCAATCAGCCCCAGCATTTT.

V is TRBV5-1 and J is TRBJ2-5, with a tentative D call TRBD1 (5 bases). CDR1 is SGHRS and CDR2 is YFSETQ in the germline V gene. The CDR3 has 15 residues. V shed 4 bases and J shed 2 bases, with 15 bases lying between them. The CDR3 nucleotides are TGCGCCAGCAGCCCGAGCCTGACAGCACAAGAGACCCAGTACTTC. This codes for CASSPSLTAQETQYF.

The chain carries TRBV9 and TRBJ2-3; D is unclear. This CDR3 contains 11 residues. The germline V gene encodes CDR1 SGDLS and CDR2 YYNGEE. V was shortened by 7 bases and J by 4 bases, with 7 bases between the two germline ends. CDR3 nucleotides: TGTGCCAGCGCCCTAGCAGATACGCAGTATTTT. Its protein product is CASALADTQYF.

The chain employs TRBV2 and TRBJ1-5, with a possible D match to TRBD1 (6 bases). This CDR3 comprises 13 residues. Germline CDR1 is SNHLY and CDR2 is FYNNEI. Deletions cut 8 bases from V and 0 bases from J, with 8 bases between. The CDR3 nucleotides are TGTGCCAGCGGACAGTATAGCAATCAGCCCCAGCATTTT. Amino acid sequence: CASGQYSNQPQHF.

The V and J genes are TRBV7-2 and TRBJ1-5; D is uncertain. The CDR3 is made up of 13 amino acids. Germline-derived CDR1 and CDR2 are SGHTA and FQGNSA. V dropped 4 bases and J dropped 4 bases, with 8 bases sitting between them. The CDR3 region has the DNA TGTGCCAGCAGCTCCCGAGGGAATCAGCCCCAGCATTTT. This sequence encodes CASSSRGNQPQHF.

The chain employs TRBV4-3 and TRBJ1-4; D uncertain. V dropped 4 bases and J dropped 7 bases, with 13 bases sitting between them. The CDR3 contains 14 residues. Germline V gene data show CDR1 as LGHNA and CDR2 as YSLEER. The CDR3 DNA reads TGCGCCAGCAGCCTGAGCAGCGATAGTGAAAAACTGTTTTTT. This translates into CASSLSSDSEKLFF.

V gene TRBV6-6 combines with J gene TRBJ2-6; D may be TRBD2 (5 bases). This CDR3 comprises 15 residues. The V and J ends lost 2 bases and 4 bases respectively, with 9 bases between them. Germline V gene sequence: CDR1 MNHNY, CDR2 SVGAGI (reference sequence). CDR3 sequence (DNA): TGTGCCAGCAGTTACCGGGAAGCAGGGGCCAACGTCCTGACTTTC. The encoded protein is CASSYREAGANVLTF.

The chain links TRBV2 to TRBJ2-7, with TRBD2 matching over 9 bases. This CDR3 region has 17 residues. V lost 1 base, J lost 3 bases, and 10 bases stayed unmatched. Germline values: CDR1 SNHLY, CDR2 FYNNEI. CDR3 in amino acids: CASSEGVGTSSHYEQYF. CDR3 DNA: TGTGCCAGCAGTGAAGGGGTGGGGACTAGCTCTCACTACGAGCAGTACTTC.

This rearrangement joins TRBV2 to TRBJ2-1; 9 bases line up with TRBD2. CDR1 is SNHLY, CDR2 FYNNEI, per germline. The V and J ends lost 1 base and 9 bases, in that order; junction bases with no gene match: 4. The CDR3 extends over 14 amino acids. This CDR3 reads CASSEGIAGVEQFF. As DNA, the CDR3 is TGTGCCAGCAGTGAAGGGATAGCGGGAGTTGAGCAGTTCTTC.

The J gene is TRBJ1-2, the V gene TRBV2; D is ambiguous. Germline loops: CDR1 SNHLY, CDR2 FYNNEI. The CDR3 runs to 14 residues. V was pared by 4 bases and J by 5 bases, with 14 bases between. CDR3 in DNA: TGTGCCAGCAGTGTCCGGGGTCCGGGGTATGGCTACACCTTC. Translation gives CASSVRGPGYGYTF.

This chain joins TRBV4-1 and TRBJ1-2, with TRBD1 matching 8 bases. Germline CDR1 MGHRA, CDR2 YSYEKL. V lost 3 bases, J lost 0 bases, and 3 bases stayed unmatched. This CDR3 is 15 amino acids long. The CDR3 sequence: CASSHPGQANYGYTF. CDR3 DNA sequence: TGCGCCAGCAGCCATCCGGGACAGGCTAACTATGGCTACACCTTC.

The CDR3 nucleotides are TGTGCCAGCAGGGACAGGGGGTATGGGAATCAGCCCCAGCATTTT. It codes for CASRDRGYGNQPQHF. This chain connects TRBV6-1 to TRBJ1-5, with 10 bases that match TRBD1. Unmatched junction bases numbered 6, after V lost 6 bases and J lost 4 bases. Germline assignment: CDR1 MNHNS and CDR2 SASEGT. CDR3 size: 15 residues.

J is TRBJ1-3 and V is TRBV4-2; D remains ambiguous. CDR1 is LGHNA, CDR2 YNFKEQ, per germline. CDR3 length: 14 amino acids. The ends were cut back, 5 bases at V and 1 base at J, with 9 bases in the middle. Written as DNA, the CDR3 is TGTGCCAGCAGCTCGACAAGATCTGGAAACACCATATATTTT. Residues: CASSSTRSGNTIYF.

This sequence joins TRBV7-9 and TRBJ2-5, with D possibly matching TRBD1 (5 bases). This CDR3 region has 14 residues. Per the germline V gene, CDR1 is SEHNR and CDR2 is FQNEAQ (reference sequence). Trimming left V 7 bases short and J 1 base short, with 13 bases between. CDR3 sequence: CASMVGQTQETQYF. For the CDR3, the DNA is TGTGCCAGCATGGTTGGACAAACCCAAGAGACCCAGTACTTC.

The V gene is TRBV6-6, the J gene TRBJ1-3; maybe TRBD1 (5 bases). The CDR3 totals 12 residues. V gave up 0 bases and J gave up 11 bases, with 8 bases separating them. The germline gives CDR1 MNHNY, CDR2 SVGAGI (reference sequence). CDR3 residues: CASSYSQGPIYF. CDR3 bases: TGTGCCAGCAGTTACTCGCAGGGCCCCATATATTTT.

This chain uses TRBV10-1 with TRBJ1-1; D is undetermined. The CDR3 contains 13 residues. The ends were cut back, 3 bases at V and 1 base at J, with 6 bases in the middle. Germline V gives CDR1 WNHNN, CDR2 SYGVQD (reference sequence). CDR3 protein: CASSDLRNTEAFF. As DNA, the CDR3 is TGCGCCAGCAGTGACCTGAGGAACACTGAAGCTTTCTTT.

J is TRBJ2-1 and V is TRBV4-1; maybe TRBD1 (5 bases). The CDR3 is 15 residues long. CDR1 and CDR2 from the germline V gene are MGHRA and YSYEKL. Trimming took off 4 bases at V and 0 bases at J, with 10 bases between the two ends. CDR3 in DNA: TGCGCCAGCAGCCCAGGGATAAGCTCCTACAATGAGCAGTTCTTC. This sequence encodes CASSPGISSYNEQFF.

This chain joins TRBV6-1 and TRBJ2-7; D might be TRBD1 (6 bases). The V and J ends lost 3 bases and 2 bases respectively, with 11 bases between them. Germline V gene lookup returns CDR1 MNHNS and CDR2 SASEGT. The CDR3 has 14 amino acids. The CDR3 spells CASSDDRMTYEQYF. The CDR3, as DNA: TGTGCCAGCAGTGATGACAGGATGACCTACGAGCAGTACTTC.

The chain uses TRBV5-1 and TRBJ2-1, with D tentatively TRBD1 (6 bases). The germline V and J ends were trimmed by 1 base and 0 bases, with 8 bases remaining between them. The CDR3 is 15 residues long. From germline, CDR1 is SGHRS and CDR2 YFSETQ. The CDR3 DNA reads TGCGCCAGCAGCTTGAGAGGGGGCTCCTACAATGAGCAGTTCTTC. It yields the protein CASSLRGGSYNEQFF.

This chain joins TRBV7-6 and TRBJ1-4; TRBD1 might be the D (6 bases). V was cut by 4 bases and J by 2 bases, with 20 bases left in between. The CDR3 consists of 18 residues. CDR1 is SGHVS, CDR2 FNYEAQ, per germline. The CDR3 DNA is TGTGCCAGCAGCTCCATCCCCTCACAGGGTCGGACTAATGAAAAACTGTTTTTT. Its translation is CASSSIPSQGRTNEKLFF.